This TCR beta chain was observed in a study of blood T cells in healthy people across ages. Study-wide findings and caveats: Relative to aged donors, long-lived donors carried more naive CD4+ cells and displayed higher diversity. Diversity figures based on one million T cells were deemed too low.

The sample holds a few counts of this clonotype. What it binds is unknown. Germline loops: CDR1 MNHEY, CDR2 SVGEGT. The V gene end was trimmed by 2 bases and the J gene end by 5 bases; junction bases not matched to a gene: 8. This CDR3 contains 15 residues. The use of a sample-barcoded 5' primer and a J-beta primer mix characterized a second PCR of roughly 6 to 11 cycles. TCRdb analysed the 5' RACE reads with MiXCR anew, one entry per CDR3 protein. The sample carries roughly 730,000 distinct CDR3 sequences, approximately 53% recorded once. No fewer than 5.5 micrograms of total RNA were isolated from every sample.

The chain joins TRBV6-2 or TRBV6-3 to TRBJ2-5, with 7 bases lining up with TRBD1. The sample consisted of blood. The origin of this receptor is a man in his forties or fifties in good health. CDR3 in DNA: TGTGCCAGCAGTTACGGAGAGGGGGCCCGGGAGACCCAGTACTTC. Protein: CASSYGEGARETQYF.